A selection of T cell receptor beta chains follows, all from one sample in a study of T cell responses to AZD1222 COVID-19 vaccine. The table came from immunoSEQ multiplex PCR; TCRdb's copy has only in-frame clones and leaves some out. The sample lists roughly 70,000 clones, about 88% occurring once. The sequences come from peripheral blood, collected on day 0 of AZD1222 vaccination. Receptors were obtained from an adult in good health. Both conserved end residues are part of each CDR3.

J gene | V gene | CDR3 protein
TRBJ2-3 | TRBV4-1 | CASSQSLAGGLTGTDTQYF
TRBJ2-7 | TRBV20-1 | CSASDGGRPTF
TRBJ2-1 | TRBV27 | CASSPILMEGARYEQFF
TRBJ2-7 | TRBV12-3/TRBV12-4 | CASSLGRLGEQYF
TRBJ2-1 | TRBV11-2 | CASSRRELGGSYNEQFF
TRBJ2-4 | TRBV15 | CATSFRDGKNIQYF
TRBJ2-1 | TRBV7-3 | CASSSTGTGDNEQFF
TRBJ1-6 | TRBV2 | CASLPGQGHSPLHF
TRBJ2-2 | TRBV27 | CASSGGGAVYYGELFF
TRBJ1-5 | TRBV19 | CASSDRDSWTQPQHF
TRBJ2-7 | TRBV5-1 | CASSLVSGVSYEQYF
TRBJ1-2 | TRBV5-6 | CASSFGQKSGYTF
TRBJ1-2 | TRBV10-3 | CAISGLRATANYGYTF
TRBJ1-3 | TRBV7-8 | CASSLGWGQVSGNTIYF
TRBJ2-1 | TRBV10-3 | CAISSLTSGGDEQFF
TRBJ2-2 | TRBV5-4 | CASSLAKGPMNTGELFF
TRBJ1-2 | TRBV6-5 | CASSPGQANYGYTF
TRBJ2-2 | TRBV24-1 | CATSDLLGNTGELFF
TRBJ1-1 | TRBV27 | CASRYRELTEAFF
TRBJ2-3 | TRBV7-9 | CASSLPGREAAGRADTQYF
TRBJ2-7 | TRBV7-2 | CASSPNYGEQYF
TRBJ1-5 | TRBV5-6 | CASSPRRGRSNQPQHF
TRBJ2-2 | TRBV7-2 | CASSLGWGSGELFF
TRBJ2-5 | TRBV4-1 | CASSPGAWETQYF
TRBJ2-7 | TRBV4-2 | CASSQDSGQGGYEQYF
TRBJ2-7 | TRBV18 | CASSPDSSYEQYF
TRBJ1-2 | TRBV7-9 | CASSHGANGYTF